This T cell receptor beta chain came from a study of vaccination effects on CD4 cells after COVID-19. TCRdb's table, derived via immunoSEQ multiplex PCR, lists solely in-frame clones and lacks some. The repertoire holds about 27,000 clones, with around four fifths as singletons. Study conclusions and caveats: From healthy vaccinees, only 1 of 255 vaccine-induced clones also reacted to common cold coronaviruses. Late post-vaccination samples showed marked contraction of infection- and vaccine-induced clones.

Expansion with viral peptide pools was applied to antigen-specific CD4+ T cells by the ViraFEST assay prior to sequencing. Culture proceeded for approximately 9 days, and CD4+ T cells were then isolated. Participants each got two BNT162b2 or mRNA-1273 vaccine doses. They grew a few million PBMC in each well, adding about 10 IU/ml IL-2 and 10 ug/ml peptides. There are a few counts of this clone. Its antigen is unidentified. The CDR3 runs 12 residues. V trimming: 6 bases; J trimming: 10 bases; junction bases outside the gene matches: 8. Germline V gene sequence: CDR1 MNHEY, CDR2 SVGAGI. The chain joins TRBV6-5 to TRBJ1-1, with 7 bases that match TRBD1. This sample comprised CD4+ T cells from PBMCs cultured with HCoV-NL63 spike peptides, obtained after COVID-19 vaccination. The TCR comes from a human donor who received a COVID-19 vaccine. Some clones in this sample may be carry-over from other donors' samples. The CDR3 here is CASRRQGVGAFF. The CDR3 nucleotides read TGTGCCAGCAGGAGACAGGGAGTGGGAGCTTTCTTT.